One sample yielded the 18 T cell receptor beta chains listed below, sequenced in a study of cytomegalovirus exposure and HLA in healthy donors. The PCR had 60 Vbeta and 13 Jbeta primers. Sequencing used immunoSEQ multiplex PCR; TCRdb keeps in-frame clones, though not all of them. In the table there are 90,000 to 150,000 clones, over 60% of which are singletons. The sample was PBMCs. The receptors were sampled from a woman aged 30 to 39 in good health and CMV-seropositive.

This chain joins TRBV6-5 and TRBJ1-1, with 10 bases fitting TRBD1. Germline CDR1 is MNHEY and CDR2 is SVGAGI. Germline trimming cut 0 bases from V and 5 bases from J; bases unmatched to any gene: 3. There are 15 residues in the CDR3. CDR3 sequence (DNA): TGTGCCAGCAGTTACTCTCCGGGACAGGGGACTGAAGCTTTCTTT. The encoded protein is CASSYSPGQGTEAFF.

The chain combines TRBV21-1 with TRBJ1-4; the table's D call, TRBD1, has no DNA check behind it. TRBV21-1 is noted as a pseudogene. The CDR3 is 16 residues long. CDR3 residues: CASSKGQGVWWEKLFF. CDR3 bases: TGTGCCAGCAGCAAAGGGCAGGGGGTATGGTGGGAAAAACTGTTTTTT.

J is TRBJ2-7 and V is TRBV6-5, with D possibly matching TRBD1 (6 bases). The V end was cut by 2 bases, the J end by 5 bases, with 16 bases between. The CDR3 consists of 15 residues. Germline CDR1 and CDR2: MNHEY and SVGAGI. CDR3 amino acids: CASSYGAEGVNEQYF. In DNA, the CDR3 is TGTGCCAGCAGTTACGGGGCCGAGGGGGTAAACGAGCAGTACTTC.

V is TRBV7-3 and J is TRBJ2-3; TRBD2 aligns across 11 bases. The germline V gene encodes CDR1 SGHTA and CDR2 FQGTGA. The V segment lost 5 bases and the J segment 3 bases; nucleotides outside the gene matches: 4. This CDR3 is built from 15 residues. Here the CDR3 DNA reads TGTGCCAGCAGCGGGGGGACTAGCGGAACAGATACGCAGTATTTT. Its translation is CASSGGTSGTDTQYF.

This clone was seen more than once but under ten times. The rearrangement joins TRBV6-1 to TRBJ2-3, with TRBD1 as a possible D gene (6 bases). With 6 bases removed from V and 2 bases from J, the gap between germline ends came to 12 bases. The CDR3 sequence is 14 residues long. Germline lookup yields CDR1 MNHNS and CDR2 SASEGT. The CDR3 is CASSRAGVTDTQYF. Here the CDR3 DNA reads TGTGCCAGCAGCCGGGCAGGGGTCACAGATACGCAGTATTTT.

The rearrangement uses TRBV6-5 and TRBJ2-2, with a tentative D call TRBD1 (6 bases). Deletions cut 2 bases from V and 7 bases from J, with 17 bases between. The CDR3 totals 16 residues. The germline gives CDR1 MNHEY, CDR2 SVGAGI. CDR3 loop: CASSYVGPRGGGELFF. DNA for the CDR3: TGTGCCAGCAGTTACGTGGGGCCCCGAGGGGGCGGGGAGCTGTTTTTT.

The chain uses TRBV4-3 and TRBJ1-2, with 7 positions matching TRBD1. From germline, CDR1 is LGHNA and CDR2 YSLEER. This CDR3 contains 13 residues. Trimming removed 1 base from V and 8 bases from J; junction bases left unmatched: 4. The CDR3 nucleotides are TGCGCCAGCAGCCAAGCGAACAGGGGAGGCTACACCTTC. Protein: CASSQANRGGYTF.

The CDR3 nucleotides read TGCAGCGTTGAAGGGCCCGGGGGACCCCTCCACTTT. It codes for CSVEGPGGPLHF. V and J are TRBV29-1 and TRBJ1-6; D is perhaps TRBD1 (5 bases). The CDR3 contains 12 residues. Trimming shortened V by 1 base and J by 12 bases, and 10 bases separated the two germline ends. From germline, CDR1 is SQVTM and CDR2 ANQGSEA.

V gene TRBV7-9 combines with J gene TRBJ2-5; tentative D call: TRBD1 (5 bases). V dropped 1 base and J dropped 1 base, with 10 bases sitting between them. This CDR3 contains 15 residues. Germline V gene sequence: CDR1 SEHNR, CDR2 FQNEAQ (reference sequence). The DNA of the CDR3 is TGTGCCAGCAGCTTAGTTTTAGGGGCCCAAGAGACCCAGTACTTC. The encoded protein is CASSLVLGAQETQYF.

CDR3 amino acids: CASSVGGIGYGYTF. The DNA of the CDR3 is TGTGCCAGCAGTGTTGGAGGCATTGGGTATGGCTACACCTTC. The chain carries TRBV2 and TRBJ1-2; D unresolved. Trimming took 4 bases from V and 5 from J, leaving 14 bases between them. The CDR3 contains 14 residues. Germline V CDR1 and CDR2: SNHLY, FYNNEI.

This CDR3 is CASSRGTYETQYF. In DNA form, the CDR3 reads TGTGCCAGCTCACGAGGGACTTACGAGACCCAGTACTTC. This chain uses TRBV18 with TRBJ2-5; D is perhaps TRBD2 (6 bases). The CDR3 runs 13 residues. V was pared by 4 bases and J by 5 bases, with 11 bases between. Germline-derived CDR1 and CDR2 are KGHSH and LQKENI.

The chain couples TRBV5-8 to TRBJ2-7, with a tentative D call TRBD1 (6 bases). The CDR3 extends over 14 amino acids. V was shortened by 2 bases and J by 1 base, with 10 bases between the two germline ends. Germline-derived CDR1 and CDR2 are SGHTS and YDEGEE. CDR3 nucleotide sequence: TGTGCCAGCAGCTTCCGGGACACATCCTACGAGCAGTACTTC. Encoded protein: CASSFRDTSYEQYF.

The V gene is TRBV19, the J gene TRBJ2-2; 10 bases map to TRBD2. Germline V lookup: CDR1 LNHDA, CDR2 SQIVND (reference sequence). The CDR3 runs 14 residues. V was pared by 9 bases and J by 6 bases, with 7 bases of the junction left unmatched. The CDR3 sequence: CASRWSGGAGELFF. The CDR3 region has the DNA TGTGCCAGCCGCTGGAGCGGGGGGGCCGGGGAGCTGTTTTTT.

The genes are TRBV10-2 and TRBJ2-5, with 9 bases that match TRBD2. CDR1 is WSHSY, CDR2 SAAADI, per germline. The CDR3 contains 15 residues. V was pared by 3 bases and J by 3 bases, with 5 bases of the junction left unmatched. The DNA for the CDR3 is TGCGCCAGCAGTGACCCAGCGGGGGGAAAAGAGACCCAGTACTTC. It specifies CASSDPAGGKETQYF.

V is TRBV19 and J is TRBJ2-1; 15 bases fit TRBD2. Germline assignment: CDR1 LNHDA and CDR2 SQIVND (reference sequence). The CDR3 is made up of 15 amino acids. V lost 9 bases to trimming and J lost 4 bases; unmatched junction nucleotides: 4. CDR3 loop: CASRTSGGGYNEQFF. DNA for the CDR3: TGTGCCAGCCGGACTAGCGGGGGGGGGTACAATGAGCAGTTCTTC.

This chain connects TRBV2 to TRBJ2-6, with 9 bases identical to TRBD1. CDR3 length: 16 amino acids. CDR1 is SNHLY and CDR2 is FYNNEI in the germline V gene. The J segment lost 4 bases and the V segment lost 8 bases, leaving 9 bases of the junction unmatched. CDR3 nucleotide sequence: TGTGCCAGCTCGCGGGACAGGGCTGACGGGGCCAACGTCCTGACTTTC. Translating it yields CASSRDRADGANVLTF.

The V and J genes are TRBV18 and TRBJ2-7, with 7 positions matching TRBD2. With V trimmed by 6 bases and J by 3 bases, 8 bases remained unmatched. The CDR3 runs to 14 residues. The V gene's germline CDR1 is KGHSH and CDR2 LQKENI. The CDR3 is CASSRSGGVYEQYF. Written as DNA, the CDR3 is TGTGCCAGCTCCCGCTCGGGGGGAGTCTACGAGCAGTACTTC.

With respect to this clone: The same CDR3 also results from other DNA sequences found in this sample. The chain couples TRBV5-4 to TRBJ2-5; 8 bases line up with TRBD2. Per germline, CDR1 SGHNT and CDR2 YYREEE (reference sequence). CDR3 length equals 15 residues. The junction had 5 bases not matched to a gene; V was cut back by 0 bases and J by 4 bases. DNA of the CDR3: TGTGCCAGCAGCTTGGCAGCGGGAGTTTTAGAGACCCAGTACTTC. Protein product: CASSLAAGVLETQYF.